Listed below are T cell receptor beta chains from one sample, sequenced in a study of vaccination effects on CD4 cells after COVID-19. No antigen has been assigned to these receptors. Assay: immunoSEQ multiplex PCR; the TCRdb copy retains only in-frame clones and omits some. This sample has roughly 50,000 clones; roughly 76% occur once, and the top ten carry 2% to 2.5%. This specimen was CD4+ T cells from PBMCs cultured with HCoV-229E spike peptides, taken before COVID-19 vaccination. These receptors all come from a human donor who received a COVID-19 vaccine. The CDR3 runs from the conserved cysteine through the conserved F or W. Fields, in order: D gene, J gene, V gene, clone size, CDR3 DNA, CDR3 protein. D genes are given only for firm matches. Expanded clones get a size class; other rows say once, few or many, or leave the size out.

D: NA; J: TRBJ1-2; V: TRBV2; size: NA; DNA: TGTGCCAGCAGTGAGCCCTACGGGGGCGTCTATGGCTACACCTTC; CDR3: CASSEPYGGVYGYTF
D: NA; J: TRBJ1-2; V: TRBV10-3; size: NA; DNA: TGTGCCACCGGTCTTGGCAGCCTCAGACCGGGATCGGACTATGGCTACACCTTC; CDR3: CATGLGSLRPGSDYGYTF
D: NA; J: TRBJ2-2; V: TRBV7-2; size: NA; DNA: TGTGCCAGCAGCTGGGGGGTCGACACCGGGGAGCTGTTTTTT; CDR3: CASSWGVDTGELFF
D: NA; J: TRBJ1-4; V: TRBV5-1; size: NA; DNA: TGCGCCAGCAGCTTGGCGAATGACAGAGGAAAACTGTTTTTT; CDR3: CASSLANDRGKLFF
D: NA; J: TRBJ2-1; V: TRBV18; size: NA; DNA: TGTGCCAGCTCACCAAGGTTAAACAATGAGCAGTTCTTC; CDR3: CASSPRLNNEQFF
D: TRBD1; J: TRBJ1-2; V: TRBV5-4; size: NA; DNA: TGTGCCAGCAGCACGAACCCGGGACAGGGGGGCTATGGCTACACCTTC; CDR3: CASSTNPGQGGYGYTF
D: NA; J: TRBJ2-5; V: TRBV4-2; size: NA; DNA: TGTGCCAGCAGCCATCTACCACGATCCATCGAAGGAGGCAGGGTATCGCAAGAGACCCAGTACTTC; CDR3: CASSHLPRSIEGGRVSQETQYF
D: TRBD2; J: TRBJ2-5; V: TRBV12-5; size: NA; DNA: TGTGCTAGTGGCCCGTTGGTGGGGGGGGTGACAGAGACCCAGTACTTC; CDR3: CASGPLVGGVTETQYF
D: TRBD1; J: TRBJ2-5; V: TRBV12-5; size: NA; DNA: TGTGCTAGTGGTCAACAGGGGGCGGAGGAGACCCAGTACTTC; CDR3: CASGQQGAEETQYF
D: NA; J: TRBJ2-6; V: TRBV12-3/TRBV12-4; size: NA; DNA: TGTGCCAGCAGGTCTGGGGCCAACGTCCTGACTTTC; CDR3: CASRSGANVLTF
D: NA; J: TRBJ2-5; V: TRBV5-4; size: NA; DNA: TGTGCCAGCAGCTTGGGGCTAGGACAAGAGACCCAGTACTTC; CDR3: CASSLGLGQETQYF
D: NA; J: TRBJ2-5; V: TRBV7-8; size: NA; DNA: TGTGCCAGCAGCTTCGAGGAAAAGCGTTGGGACCAAGAGACCCAGTACTTC; CDR3: CASSFEEKRWDQETQYF
D: TRBD1; J: TRBJ2-4; V: TRBV6-5; size: NA; DNA: TGTGCCAGCAGGGAGGACAGGGGAGCCAAAAACATTCAGTACTTC; CDR3: CASREDRGAKNIQYF
D: TRBD2; J: TRBJ2-2; V: TRBV7-2; size: few; DNA: TGTGCCAGCAGCCCCTTTGCCGGGGGGGCTGGCGGGGAGCTGTTTTTT; CDR3: CASSPFAGGAGGELFF
D: TRBD2; J: TRBJ2-3; V: TRBV12-5; size: few; DNA: TGTGCTAGTGTCCAAGGCGGGCGGGGGTATCCTAGCACAGATACGCAGTATTTT; CDR3: CASVQGGRGYPSTDTQYF
D: TRBD1; J: TRBJ1-1; V: TRBV4-1; size: NA; DNA: TGCGCCAGCAGCCTCGATCCGGGACAGGGGAACACTGAAGCTTTCTTT; CDR3: CASSLDPGQGNTEAFF
D: TRBD2; J: TRBJ2-1; V: TRBV7-3; size: NA; DNA: TGTGCCAGCAGCTTAAGCCCGGGACTAGGGCAGTTCTTC; CDR3: CASSLSPGLGQFF
D: TRBD2; J: TRBJ2-5; V: TRBV9; size: NA; DNA: TGTGCCAGCAGCGTAGCGGTCGTAGCGGGCCAAGAGACCCAGTACTTC; CDR3: CASSVAVVAGQETQYF
D: NA; J: TRBJ1-1; V: TRBV5-1; size: NA; DNA: TGCGCCAGCAGCGGGGGGGGTCCGAACACTGAAGCTTTCTTT; CDR3: CASSGGGPNTEAFF
D: NA; J: TRBJ1-4; V: TRBV19; size: NA; DNA: TGTGCCAGTAGTCCCCGGTCAACTCTAAAACTGTTTTTT; CDR3: CASSPRSTLKLFF
D: TRBD2; J: TRBJ2-3; V: TRBV5-1; size: NA; DNA: TGCGCCAGCAGCCGGACCCCCGGGACTAGCGGGAAAGATACGCAGTATTTT; CDR3: CASSRTPGTSGKDTQYF
D: TRBD2; J: TRBJ2-5; V: TRBV27; size: NA; DNA: TGTGCCAGCACCCCGACTAGCGGGCCTACCTATCAAGAGACCCAGTACTTC; CDR3: CASTPTSGPTYQETQYF
D: NA; J: TRBJ1-5; V: TRBV30; size: NA; DNA: TGTGCCTGGTCTCTTCCCCGGGGGCCCCAGCATTTT; CDR3: CAWSLPRGPQHF
D: NA; J: TRBJ2-5; V: TRBV7-3; size: NA; DNA: TGTGCCAGCAGCTATGACAGTACAGTGGGGGCCCAGTACTTC; CDR3: CASSYDSTVGAQYF
D: TRBD1; J: TRBJ2-3; V: TRBV5-1; size: NA; DNA: TGCGCCAGCAGGGTAACCGGGACAGGGGGCACAGATACGCAGTATTTT; CDR3: CASRVTGTGGTDTQYF
D: NA; J: TRBJ1-3; V: TRBV6-6; size: NA; DNA: TGTGCCAGCAGTTACGCGCGGGGGCGCTCTGGAAACACCATATATTTT; CDR3: CASSYARGRSGNTIYF
D: NA; J: TRBJ2-5; V: TRBV5-6; size: NA; DNA: TGTGCCAGCAGCCGCTTTGGGGGGGCCGGGGAGACCCAGTACTTC; CDR3: CASSRFGGAGETQYF
D: TRBD1; J: TRBJ2-5; V: TRBV9; size: few; DNA: TGTGCCAGCACCATGGGACAGGGCGGGGAGACCCAGTACTTC; CDR3: CASTMGQGGETQYF
D: NA; J: TRBJ2-4; V: TRBV6-5; size: NA; DNA: TGTGCCAGCAGCCCGGCCGCCCATTGGGACATTCAGTACTTC; CDR3: CASSPAAHWDIQYF
D: TRBD1; J: TRBJ1-4; V: TRBV14; size: NA; DNA: TGTGCCAGCAGTCAGACAGGGCCATTTGGTGAAAAACTGTTTTTT; CDR3: CASSQTGPFGEKLFF
D: NA; J: TRBJ2-1; V: TRBV9; size: NA; DNA: TGTGCCAGCAGCGTTCAGGGCGGGTCCTACAATGAGCAGTTCTTC; CDR3: CASSVQGGSYNEQFF
D: TRBD1; J: TRBJ1-1; V: TRBV3-1/TRBV3-2; size: NA; DNA: TGTGCCAGCAGCCCCATGGACAGGGTGAACACTGAAGCTTTCTTT; CDR3: CASSPMDRVNTEAFF
D: TRBD1; J: TRBJ2-1; V: TRBV4-1; size: NA; DNA: TGCGCCAGCAGCCAAGAGCGGCTGACAGGGTCTTACAATGAGCAGTTCTTC; CDR3: CASSQERLTGSYNEQFF
D: TRBD1; J: TRBJ2-3; V: TRBV19; size: NA; DNA: TGTGCCAGTAGTATAAGGGACAGGGATCAGGATACGCAGTATTTT; CDR3: CASSIRDRDQDTQYF
D: NA; J: TRBJ1-5; V: TRBV10-2; size: NA; DNA: TGCGCCAGCAGTGGATCACAGCTCAATCAGCCCCAGCATTTT; CDR3: CASSGSQLNQPQHF
D: NA; J: TRBJ1-4; V: TRBV4-1; size: NA; DNA: TGCGCCAGCAGCCTAGAACCCCCGACAGGAAATGAAAAACTGTTTTTT; CDR3: CASSLEPPTGNEKLFF
D: NA; J: TRBJ1-4; V: TRBV5-1; size: NA; DNA: TGCGCCAGCAGCCCGTATCTAGCACCAACTAATGAAAAACTGTTTTTT; CDR3: CASSPYLAPTNEKLFF